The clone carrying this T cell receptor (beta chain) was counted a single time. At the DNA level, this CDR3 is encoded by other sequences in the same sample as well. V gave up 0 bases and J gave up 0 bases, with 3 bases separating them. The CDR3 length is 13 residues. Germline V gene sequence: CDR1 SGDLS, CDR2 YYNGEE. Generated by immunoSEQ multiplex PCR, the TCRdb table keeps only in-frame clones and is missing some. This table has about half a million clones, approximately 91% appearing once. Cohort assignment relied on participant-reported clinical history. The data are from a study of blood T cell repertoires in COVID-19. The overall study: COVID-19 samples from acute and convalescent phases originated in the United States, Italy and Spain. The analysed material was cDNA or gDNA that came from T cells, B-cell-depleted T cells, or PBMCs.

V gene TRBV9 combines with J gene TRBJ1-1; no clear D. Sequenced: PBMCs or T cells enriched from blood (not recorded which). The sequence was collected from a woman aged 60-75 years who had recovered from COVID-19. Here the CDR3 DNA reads TGTGCCAGCAGCGTAGCAGTGAACACTGAAGCTTTCTTT. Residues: CASSVAVNTEAFF.